The clone carrying this T cell receptor (beta chain) turned up a few times. TCRdb's copy holds only in-frame clones and misses some; the assay was immunoSEQ multiplex PCR. The table lists some 180,000 clones, roughly 80% of them singletons. The ends were cut back, 4 bases at V and 2 bases at J, with 17 bases in the middle. The CDR3 is 16 residues long. Germline V gives CDR1 GTSNPN, CDR2 SVGIG (reference sequence). These data come from a study of blood T cell repertoires in COVID-19. About the research overall: PBMCs, B-cell-depleted T cells, or T cells provided the cDNA or gDNA that made up the material.

This rearrangement joins TRBV30 to TRBJ1-4; tentatively, D is TRBD1 (6 bases). The sequence came from a man in his sixties who had been exposed to COVID-19. Sample: PBMCs or T cells enriched from blood (not recorded which). The CDR3 protein is CAWNKGDTPTNEKLFF. CDR3 bases: TGTGCCTGGAACAAAGGGGACACACCGACTAATGAAAAACTGTTTTTT.